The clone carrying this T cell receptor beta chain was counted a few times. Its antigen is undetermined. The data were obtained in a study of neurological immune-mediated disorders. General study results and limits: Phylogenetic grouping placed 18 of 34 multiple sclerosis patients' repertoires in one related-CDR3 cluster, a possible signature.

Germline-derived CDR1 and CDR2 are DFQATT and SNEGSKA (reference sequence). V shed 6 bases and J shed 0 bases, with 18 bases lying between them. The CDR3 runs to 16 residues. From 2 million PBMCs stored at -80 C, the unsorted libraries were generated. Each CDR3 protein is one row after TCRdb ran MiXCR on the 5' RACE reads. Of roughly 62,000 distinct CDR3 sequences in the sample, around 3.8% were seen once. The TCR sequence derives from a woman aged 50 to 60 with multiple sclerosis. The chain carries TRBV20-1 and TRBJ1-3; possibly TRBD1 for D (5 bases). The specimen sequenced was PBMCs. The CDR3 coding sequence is TGCAGTGCCCGAGAGCGGGGGGGGTACTCTGGAAACACCATATATTTT. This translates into CSARERGGYSGNTIYF.